This T cell receptor (beta chain) is from a study of cytomegalovirus exposure and HLA in healthy donors (dated by TCRdb to about 2017). Looking at the study overall: According to an earlier analysis of a few hundred of the donors, roughly 180 million T cells yielded roughly 110 million unique TCR beta sequences and 276 Gb of sequence data. Roughly 5 DR-DQ haplotypes were handled as single units for association and clustering, since linkage in the cohort was strong. Donor age, sex, ethnicity and CMV serostatus were compiled alongside the repertoire data. The study combined high-throughput TCR immunosequencing, statistical association of individual TCRs with disease status, and machine learning to predict cytomegalovirus infection status. Among about 410 genotyped donors of the cohort, an average of about 240,000 unique TCR beta nucleotide sequences was sequenced per donor, of which roughly 17% were non-productive. The number of donors typed differed by locus, with about 620-630 for A, B, C, DRB1 and DQB1, around 500 for DQA1, 600 to 610 for DPA1, and roughly 450 for DPB1. An early release that covered roughly 600 HLA-typed donors contained approximately 300 gigabases of sequencing data and 75 million to 100 million unique TCR sequences. The later analysis used no new phenotypic data to find candidate immune exposures, relying instead on TCR beta sequences and their occurrence across donors. HLA typing included class I and class II loci at four-digit resolution. Genome-wide SNP genotypes for about 65% of the 666 donors were used in a later genetic analysis, which treated that subset as a discovery cohort. Along with the roughly 610-subject first cohort, a separate validation cohort of some 130 different subjects was used. To study patterns of TCR occurrence, a later analysis re-analyzed previously published TCR beta repertoires from 550 to 800 donors and added high-resolution HLA genotyping. Using immunosequencing, the study profiled T cell repertoires from 500 to 800 subjects and related those repertoires to cytomegalovirus serostatus. Among the approximately 430 genotyped donors, about 83% belonged to the genetic ancestry cluster associated with self-reported Caucasian donors. An earlier analysis of some 500 of the donors applied high-throughput TCR beta sequencing to assess whether each TCR beta V gene segment acted as functional or pseudogenic. Every repertoire in the discovery cohort had been generated on one and the same sequencing platform. The aim of the study was to test whether cataloging public T cell receptors could identify signatures of past pathogen exposure.

With respect to this clone: This receptor's antigen is unknown. Within one base of it there is no much larger clone, and no base qualities were kept.

In total, over 600 healthy bone marrow donors made up the cohort. At the time of sampling, all cohort members were nominally healthy, though unrecorded immune exposures were likely present. The donor tested CMV seronegative, placing the donor among the 300 to 400 seronegative members of the cohort. Every donor gave a peripheral blood sample, and the peripheral blood mononuclear cells from that sample were used for TCR beta sequencing. The Qiagen DNeasy Blood Extraction Kit was used to extract genomic DNA from the blood cell samples. V is pared back by 2 bases and J by 2 bases, with 13 bases lying between the germline termini. Inclusive of the bounding cysteine and phenylalanine, the CDR3 is 15 residues long. The sequence is cut down to CDR3 DNA, 45 bases in frame from base 1. Reading the germline V gene gives CDR1 SGHDN and CDR2 FVKESK. Beyond this particular receptor, the publication reports: Broadly in line with IMGT annotations, most TCR beta V segments showed up in productive rearrangements about 87% or about 30% of the time in an earlier analysis of 587 of the donors. Because the 87-base-pair reads could not distinguish some IMGT-functional V segments, including TRBV6-2 and TRBV6-3, those segments were excluded. Correlated functional status among segregating V segments might reflect linkage disequilibrium, but an unknown experimental factor could not be ruled out. About 15 rarely observed V segments, including chromosome 9 orphons, were excluded from the earlier analysis of approximately 600 of the donors because counts were too low. A further reported finding was that TCR beta sequences accurately predicted the HLA-A and HLA-B alleles for most subjects in the first cohort. Across donors, most TCR sequences were observed very rarely, whereas some public TCRs were present in many individuals. According to the authors, the approach could potentially be generalized to other disease states and immunological phenotypes. A few of the identified cytomegalovirus-associated TCR beta chains were confirmed in vitro to be specific for cytomegalovirus antigens. A later analysis found that most CMV-associated TCR beta chains appeared HLA-restricted, with HLA associations seemingly driven largely by CMV exposure. An association between a missense DCLRE1C variant and V-gene and J-gene trimming of TCR beta chains was found in a later genetic analysis and replicated in an independent cohort. A group of highly shared sequence variants was considered likely to be a technical artifact of the sequencing pipeline. At a false discovery rate of 0.05, a later analysis linked about 16,000 TCR beta sequences to specific HLA alleles. The classifier was reported to diagnose cytomegalovirus status with high specificity and sensitivity in both the original cohort and the validation cohort. Compared with equally common non-associated chains, HLA-associated TCR beta chains in a later analysis were more clonally expanded and had lower generation probabilities. Roughly uniform sequencing depth across donors was assumed in presence/absence analyses, although this assumption may not hold. Several of the top co-occurrence clusters appeared to be linked to parvovirus B19, influenza, CMV and Epstein-Barr virus, according to a later analysis. In this cohort, only TCR beta chains were sequenced, and detectable features were limited by the absence of alpha or paired-chain data. For the cohort, immune exposure information was limited to CMV serostatus. In the study, 150 to 200 TCR beta chains were listed as associated with cytomegalovirus. A later genetic analysis reported fewer N-insertions in productive TCRs among donors in an Asian-associated ancestry cluster than the 666-donor mean. A later analysis found that TCR association rates varied across HLA loci, with DRB1 alleles showing the most associated TCRs and HLA-C alleles the fewest. Because some donors lacked HLA typing at each locus, the association tests relied only on the typed subset. When HLA alleles, especially DR and DQ, strongly co-occurred, TCR associations were difficult to assign to individual alleles.

Libraries were built with the immunoSEQ multiplex PCR assay. For the multiplex PCR, a mixture combining 60 forward primers for TCR Vbeta segments and 13 reverse primers for TCR Jbeta segments was used. The CDR3 region of rearranged TCR beta genes was amplified from genomic DNA with a multiplex PCR assay. Amplified TCR beta libraries were sequenced as 87-base-pair reads on the Illumina HiSeq System. Per the source publication's procedure: A later analysis tallied roughly 78 million unique TCR beta chains across the roughly 610 repertoires, and approximately 11 million of those chains were shared by two or more donors. Raw reads were error-corrected and collapsed into unique sequences with a nearest-neighbor algorithm that merged closely related sequences to remove PCR and sequencing errors. Alignment of CDR3 sequences to IMGT reference sequences was used to assign V, D and J gene segments. For a sequence to be retained, a match of at least six nucleotides to both a V gene segment and a J gene segment was required. A rearrangement was called productive if the CDR3 had no stop codons and remained in frame with V and J, and every other rearrangement was called non-productive. CDR3 was defined according to IMGT convention as the region running from the second conserved V-encoded cysteine to the conserved J-encoded phenylalanine. The earlier analysis of about 530 of the donors excluded any sequence lacking an unambiguous match to a single V gene segment. An earlier analysis of fewer than 650 of the donors classified V segments as functional when productive rearrangements were above 56.7% and as segregating when the standard deviation between donors was above 5%. A statistical classification framework was built to diagnose cytomegalovirus status from the catalog of TCR beta chain sequences. A later analysis assigned V and J genes by comparing TCR nucleotide sequences with IMGT/GENE-DB human TR gene sequences. Using the TCRdist pipeline, a later analysis assigned CDR3 sequences along with most-parsimonious VDJ recombination scenarios. A later analysis defined each TCR beta chain by its CDR3 amino acid sequence plus V-gene family, and excluded reads lacking a unique V-gene family. A later analysis removed 550 to 650 highly shared, low-generation-probability nucleotide sequences to deal with suspected cross-contamination and a sequencing artifact. In a later analysis, a clonal expansion index for each public chain was calculated from normalized within-repertoire ranks of inferred template counts. Generation probabilities in a later analysis came from a VDJ recombination model fitted to out-of-frame rearrangements, and those results were checked against IGoR. In a later analysis, hypergeometric tests were used to score TCR-TCR, TCR-HLA and TCR-CMV co-occurrence, with a repertoire-size bias correction applied to TCR pairs. To estimate false discovery rates, a later analysis permuted the HLA or CMV assignments 20 times. A later analysis grouped co-occurring TCRs with DBSCAN, adding TCRdist sequence similarity when clustering within HLA-allele-positive subsets. For co-occurrence clustering, repertoires with fewer than 30,000 or more than 120,000 public chains were excluded, along with about five repertoires with anomalous nucleotide sharing. In its TCRdb copy, this immuneACCESS table keeps in-frame sequences only and misses some clones. Where compared with another copy, unresolved V genes explain less than half of these, and the others have no known cause. V and J calls and clone size come straight from that table; D and trimming were deduced from the DNA. The sample includes about 140,000 clones, with over 75% observed a single time. About 1.7% of the sample goes to the ten largest clones.

Material: PBMCs. The V and J genes are TRBV14 and TRBJ2-7, with the identity of the D gene unclear. This TCR came from a woman in her 30s in good health and CMV-seronegative. The CDR3 protein: CASSQYRTVAYEQYF. The DNA reads as follows: TGTGCCAGCAGCCAATATCGAACAGTGGCCTACGAGCAGTACTTC.